This T cell receptor (beta chain) was captured in a study of CXCR3-negative and CXCR3-positive naive CD8 T cells. All TRB cDNA libraries came from 5' RACE performed with UMI labels. TCRdb re-called the 5' RACE reads; one entry per CDR3 protein, DNA not given. Its table lists just under 45,000 distinct CDR3 sequences. As to this clonotype: Antigen unknown.

Broader study findings: Both naive subsets, CXCR3-negative and CXCR3-positive, displayed similar TRBV-TRBJ usage, unlike memory cells. TCR interaction strength was inferred from TRB CDR3 physicochemistry, as CD5 matched across naive subsets. Diversity proved comparably high across both naive subsets and much lower in memory CD8+ cells.

This TCR was sampled from a human donor in good health. Some clones in this sample may be carry-over from other donors' samples. Source material: memory CD8+ T cells from blood.

The CDR3 protein is CAISEFWGQGATEAFF. This chain connects TRBV10-3 to TRBJ1-1; lacking DNA, the TRBD1 call made by TCRdb goes unchecked. CDR3 size: 16 residues. Germline CDR1 reads ENHRY; CDR2 reads SYGVKD.